The 27 T cell receptor beta chains listed next were all sequenced from one sample in a study of blood T cells in healthy people across ages. Then a second PCR, running roughly 7 to 11 cycles, was carried out with a sample-barcoded 5' primer and a J-beta primer mix. From the 5' RACE reads, TCRdb called clonotypes with MiXCR, one entry per CDR3 protein. The repertoire has 1,800,000 or so distinct CDR3 sequences, roughly two fifths of them found once; the top ten carry roughly 23%. Material for sequencing was blood. The receptors were gathered from a human donor in good health.

This clonotype turned up a few times. The V and J genes are TRBV12-3 or TRBV12-4 and TRBJ2-6; no firm D call. The ends were cut back, 3 bases at V and 4 bases at J, with 7 bases in the middle. The CDR3 runs to 14 residues. The CDR3, as DNA: TGTGCCAGCAGTTTGACGATGGGGGCCAACGTCCTGACTTTC. Translation gives CASSLTMGANVLTF.

The chain links TRBV7-3 to TRBJ2-1; tentatively, D is TRBD1 (6 bases). V lost 1 base and J lost 4, with 20 bases in between. Germline CDR1 and CDR2: SGHTA and FQGTGA. The length of the CDR3 is 18 residues. Here the CDR3 DNA reads TGTGCCAGCAGCTTAAGCCCTCCCTGGGACACTAAATACAATGAGCAGTTCTTC. This sequence encodes CASSLSPPWDTKYNEQFF.

The V gene is TRBV7-2, the J gene TRBJ1-1; D unclear. V lost 2 bases and J lost 1, with 11 bases in between. The CDR3 has 15 amino acids. The V gene's germline CDR1 is SGHTA and CDR2 FQGNSA. This chain's CDR3 is CASSLFLSPNTEAFF. CDR3 in DNA: TGTGCCAGCAGCTTATTTTTATCCCCGAACACTGAAGCTTTCTTT.

This clonotype has only a few counts. The chain is built from TRBV4-2 and TRBJ2-3; D call uncertain. Germline V gene data show CDR1 as LGHNA and CDR2 as YNFKEQ. Trimming pared 3 bases from V and 5 bases from J, leaving 12 bases between. This CDR3 region has 14 residues. CDR3 coding DNA: TGTGCCAGCAGCCACCTATCCCCTGTAGATACGCAGTATTTT. Translation gives CASSHLSPVDTQYF.

This chain uses TRBV28 with TRBJ2-1; D tentatively fits TRBD1 or TRBD2 (6 bases each). V was trimmed by 6 bases and J by 0 bases, leaving 9 bases between them. Germline-derived CDR1 and CDR2 are MDHEN and SYDVKM. The CDR3 is 14 residues long. CDR3 sequence (DNA): TGTGCCAGCAGGGGGGGCTACTCCTACAATGAGCAGTTCTTC. Amino acid sequence: CASRGGYSYNEQFF.

This clonotype was counted once. The chain has TRBV29-1 and TRBJ2-5, with D perhaps being TRBD1 or TRBD2 (5 bases each). Trimming stripped 4 bases from V and 2 bases from J, with 17 bases between. CDR1 and CDR2 (germline): SQVTM, ANQGSEA. The CDR3 totals 15 residues. The CDR3 sequence is CSVVGTRSEQETQYF. The CDR3 coding sequence is TGCAGCGTTGTAGGGACGCGGTCGGAGCAAGAGACCCAGTACTTC.

The J gene is TRBJ2-7, the V gene TRBV29-1; perhaps TRBD2 as D (6 bases). V lost 3 bases and J lost 3, with 21 bases in between. The CDR3 runs 16 residues. In germline, CDR1 is SQVTM, CDR2 ANQGSEA. Here the CDR3 DNA reads TGCAGCGTTGATGCTTATAGGGAGCACGGGGGCTACGAGCAGTACTTC. Translating gives CSVDAYREHGGYEQYF.

This clonotype was detected once. The chain has TRBV12-3 or TRBV12-4 and TRBJ2-7; D is possibly TRBD2 (6 bases). Near its end, the DNA agrees better with TRBJ2-4, so the J call may be wrong. This CDR3 has 14 amino acids. The CDR3 nucleotides read TGTGCCAGCAGTGTAGACGGGGGAGTAAACATTCAGTACTTC. Encoded protein: CASSVDGGVNIQYF.

The chain carries TRBV7-9 and TRBJ1-1, with 12 bases that match TRBD1. Germline V CDR1 and CDR2: SEHNR, FQNEAQ (reference sequence). After removal of 5 bases from V and 3 bases from J, the junction contained 10 bases not matched to a gene. The CDR3 has 17 amino acids. CDR3 bases: TGTGCCAGCAGCCCGGTGGGGACAGGGGGCACGGACACTGAAGCTTTCTTT. This translates into CASSPVGTGGTDTEAFF.

This clonotype was counted a single time. The chain has TRBV15 and TRBJ2-1; tentatively, D is TRBD1 (5 bases). Trimming left V 0 bases short and J 7 bases short, with 13 bases between. The CDR3 contains 15 residues. From germline, CDR1 is LNHNV and CDR2 YYDKDF (reference sequence). CDR3 protein: CATSREGRVGNEQFF. The CDR3, as DNA: TGTGCCACCAGCAGAGAGGGCAGGGTCGGGAATGAGCAGTTCTTC.

Remarks on this clonotype: At one end the junction does not follow the germline gene, possibly because of a read error. The chain joins TRBV5-1 to TRBJ1-2, with 10 bases aligning to TRBD1. Germline loops: CDR1 SGHRS, CDR2 YFSETQ. The CDR3 is made up of 14 amino acids. The CDR3 loop reads CASGLGQGIYGYTF. CDR3 coding DNA: TGCGCCAGCGGCTTGGGACAGGGGATCTATGGCTACACCTTC.

This clonotype showed up just once. This may come from a read error, since a much larger clone is one base off. This sequence joins TRBV12-3 or TRBV12-4 and TRBJ2-3; D perhaps matches TRBD1 (6 bases). The CDR3 covers 14 residues. Trimming removed 4 bases from V and 4 bases from J, with 12 bases in between. The CDR3 bases are TGTGCCAGCAGTTCCGACAGGACGGCAGATACGCAGTATTTT. As protein: CASSSDRTADTQYF.

The CDR3 DNA reads as TGCGCCAGCAGCGCCTACAGGGCCCCAACCCTTTCTGGGGCCAACGTCCTGACTTTC. It translates to CASSAYRAPTLSGANVLTF. The chain recombines TRBV4-1 with TRBJ2-6; D may be TRBD1 (6 bases). V was pared by 5 bases and J by 1 base, with 21 bases between. The V gene's germline CDR1 is MGHRA and CDR2 YSYEKL. This CDR3 has 19 residues.

The chain links TRBV6-1 to TRBJ2-7; tentative D call: TRBD2 (8 bases). Germline V gene lookup returns CDR1 MNHNS and CDR2 SASEGT. V was clipped by 8 bases and J by 0 bases, with 26 bases between them. CDR3 length equals 18 residues. The CDR3 protein is CASARQGPGGAFSYEQYF. DNA for the CDR3: TGTGCCAGCGCCCGACAGGGCCCCGGGGGGGCCTTCTCCTACGAGCAGTACTTC.

Concerning this clonotype itself: Germline and junction disagree at one end, which may indicate a read error. V gene TRBV5-6 combines with J gene TRBJ1-2, with D possibly matching TRBD1 (5 bases). The CDR3 is 13 amino acids. Per the germline V gene, CDR1 is SGHDT and CDR2 is YYEEEE. The CDR3 protein is CESGTGNNYGYTF. The CDR3 DNA sequence: TGCGAATCCGGGACGGGAAATAACTATGGCTACACCTTC.

The sample holds a few counts of this clonotype. The V call is TRBV12-3 or TRBV12-4, the J call TRBJ2-3; the D is unclear. The V gene lost 3 bases and the J gene lost 9 bases, with 19 bases spanning the gap. The CDR3 consists of 15 residues. The chain's CDR3 is CASSFQDGPGGTQYF. DNA for the CDR3: TGTGCCAGCAGTTTTCAGGACGGCCCTGGCGGAACGCAGTATTTT.

This clonotype has only a few counts. The rearrangement uses TRBV12-3 or TRBV12-4 and TRBJ1-1; unclear D gene. Trimming removed 5 bases from V and 7 bases from J, with 14 bases in between. The CDR3 loop spans 13 amino acids. DNA for the CDR3: TGTGCCAGCAGTCCCGAAGAGACTATTGAAGCTTTCTTT. Its protein is CASSPEETIEAFF.

This clonotype was recorded at least ten times. The chain recombines TRBV20-1 with TRBJ1-4; no reliable D call. The CDR3 totals 13 residues. Deletions cut 5 bases from V and 5 bases from J, with 12 bases between. Germline CDR1 DFQATT, CDR2 SNEGSKA (reference sequence). CDR3 nucleotides: TGCAGTGCTCCCCGAGGCCTAAATGAAAAACTGTTTTTT. Translating it yields CSAPRGLNEKLFF.

This chain uses TRBV29-1 with TRBJ2-1; the D is unclear. With 7 bases removed from V and 6 bases from J, the gap between germline ends came to 10 bases. CDR1 SQVTM and CDR2 ANQGSEA come from the germline V gene. CDR3 length equals 11 residues. The CDR3 region has the DNA TGCAGCGCCTGGGATCTCAATGAGCAGTTCTTC. Protein product: CSAWDLNEQFF.

This clonotype has more than one count but fewer than ten. This chain connects TRBV5-1 to TRBJ1-1; no clear D gene. CDR3 length: 18 amino acids. Germline loops: CDR1 SGHRS, CDR2 YFSETQ. Trimming pared 0 bases from V and 1 base from J, leaving 19 bases between. The CDR3 region is CASSLGPILGPTNTEAFF. CDR3 bases: TGCGCCAGCAGCTTGGGCCCTATTCTCGGGCCTACGAACACTGAAGCTTTCTTT.

In its sample, this clonotype was seen a few times. The chain couples TRBV4-1 to TRBJ2-1, with 11 bases fitting TRBD2. The CDR3 is 16 residues long. The V gene's germline CDR1 is MGHRA and CDR2 YSYEKL. After removal of 4 bases from V and 2 bases from J, the junction contained 4 bases not matched to a gene. CDR3 DNA: TGCGCCAGCAGCCCTCGACTAGCGGGGACCTACAATGAGCAGTTCTTC. As protein: CASSPRLAGTYNEQFF.

The J gene is TRBJ2-1, the V gene TRBV7-9, with 8 positions matching TRBD2. Germline loops: CDR1 SEHNR, CDR2 FQNEAQ (reference sequence). This CDR3 spans 15 amino acids. J lost 7 bases, V lost 5 bases, and 10 bases had no gene match. CDR3 loop: CASSSTGLGANEQFF. The CDR3 DNA is TGTGCCAGCAGCAGCACGGGACTAGGGGCTAATGAGCAGTTCTTC.

This clonotype was counted between two and nine times. This chain uses TRBV6-5 with TRBJ2-3; TRBD1 might be the D (5 bases). V shed 6 bases and J shed 0 bases, with 10 bases lying between them. There are 14 residues in the CDR3. Germline CDR1 reads MNHEY; CDR2 reads SVGAGI. The DNA for the CDR3 is TGTGCCAGCAGAAGGGGATCTAGCACAGATACGCAGTATTTT. Amino acid sequence: CASRRGSSTDTQYF.

This clonotype was counted between two and nine times. The V and J genes are TRBV5-1 and TRBJ2-1; 9 nucleotides agree with TRBD1. The V gene end was trimmed by 1 base and the J gene end by 5 bases; junction bases not matched to a gene: 7. Germline lookup yields CDR1 SGHRS and CDR2 YFSETQ. CDR3 length: 16 residues. The CDR3 bases are TGCGCCAGCAGCTTGATCGGACAGGGGATTGACAATGAGCAGTTCTTC. Translation: CASSLIGQGIDNEQFF. Drawing the rest from reference TRBV5-1 and TRBJ2-1, the complete variable domain is KAGVTQTPRYLIKTRGQQVTLSCSPISGHRSVSWYQQTPGQGLQFLFEYFSETQRNKGNFPGRFSGRQFSNSRSEMNVSTLELGDSALYLCASSLIGQGIDNEQFFGPGTRLTVL.

The sample holds one count of this clonotype. The germline gene is not matched at one end of the junction; a read error may be the cause. The CDR3, as DNA: TGTGCCAGCAGCCCTACGAGGGGGACCTATAGTTCACCCCTCCACTTT. It yields the protein CASSPTRGTYSSPLHF. The genes are TRBV5-6 and TRBJ1-6; a possible D gene is TRBD1 (6 bases). The CDR3 has 16 amino acids. The germline gives CDR1 SGHDT, CDR2 YYEEEE.

This clonotype was counted a few times. V and J are TRBV29-1 and TRBJ2-1, with 8 bases fitting TRBD1. The CDR3 totals 15 residues. CDR1 is SQVTM and CDR2 is ANQGSEA in the germline V gene. With 3 bases clipped from V and 0 bases from J, the junction kept 4 bases outside the gene matches. The CDR3: CSVEAQGGSYNEQFF. CDR3 nucleotides: TGCAGCGTTGAGGCACAGGGGGGCTCCTACAATGAGCAGTTCTTC.

This clonotype was detected ten times or more. The rearrangement joins TRBV7-2 to TRBJ2-3, with D perhaps matching TRBD2 (6 bases). The CDR3 runs to 15 residues. CDR1 is SGHTA and CDR2 is FQGNSA in the germline V gene. V lost 3 bases and J lost 0, with 10 bases in between. The CDR3 region has the DNA TGTGCCAGCAGCTTGGACGGAGGGAGCACAGATACGCAGTATTTT. Translation: CASSLDGGSTDTQYF.